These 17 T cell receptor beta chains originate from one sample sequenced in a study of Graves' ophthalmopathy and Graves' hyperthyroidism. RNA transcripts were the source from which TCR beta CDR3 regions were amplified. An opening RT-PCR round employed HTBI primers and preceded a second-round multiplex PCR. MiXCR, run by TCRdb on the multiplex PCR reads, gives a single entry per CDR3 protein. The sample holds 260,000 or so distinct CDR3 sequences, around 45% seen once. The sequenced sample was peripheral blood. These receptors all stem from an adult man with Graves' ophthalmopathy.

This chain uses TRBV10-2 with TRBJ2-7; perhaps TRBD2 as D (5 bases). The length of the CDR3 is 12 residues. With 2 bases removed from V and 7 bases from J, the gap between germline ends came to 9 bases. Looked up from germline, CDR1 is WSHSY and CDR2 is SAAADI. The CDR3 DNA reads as TGCGCCAGCAGTGAGATGGGCGGGGAGCAGTACTTC. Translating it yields CASSEMGGEQYF.

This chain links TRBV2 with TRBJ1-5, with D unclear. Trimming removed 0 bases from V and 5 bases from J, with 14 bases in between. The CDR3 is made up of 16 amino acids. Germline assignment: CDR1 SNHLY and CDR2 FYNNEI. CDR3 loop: CASSEAAGKGDQPQHF. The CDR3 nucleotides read TGTGCCAGCAGTGAAGCCGCGGGGAAGGGCGATCAGCCCCAGCATTTT.

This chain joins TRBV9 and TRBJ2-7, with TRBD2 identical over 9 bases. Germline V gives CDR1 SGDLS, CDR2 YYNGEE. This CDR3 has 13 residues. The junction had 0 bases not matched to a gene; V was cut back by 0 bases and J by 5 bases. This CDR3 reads CASSVGTSDEQYF. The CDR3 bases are TGTGCCAGCAGCGTAGGGACTAGCGACGAGCAGTACTTC.

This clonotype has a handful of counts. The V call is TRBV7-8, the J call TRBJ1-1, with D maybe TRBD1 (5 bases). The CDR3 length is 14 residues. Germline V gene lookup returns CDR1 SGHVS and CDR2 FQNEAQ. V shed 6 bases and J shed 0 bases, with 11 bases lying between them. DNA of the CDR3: TGTGCCAGCAGTTTATCGGGGGTGAACACTGAAGCTTTCTTT. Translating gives CASSLSGVNTEAFF. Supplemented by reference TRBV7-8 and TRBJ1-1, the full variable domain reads GAGVSQSPRYKVAKRGQDVALRCDPISGHVSLFWYQQALGQGPEFLTYFQNEAQLDKSGLPSDRFFAERPEGSVSTLKIQRTQQEDSAVYLCASSLSGVNTEAFFGQGTRLTVV.

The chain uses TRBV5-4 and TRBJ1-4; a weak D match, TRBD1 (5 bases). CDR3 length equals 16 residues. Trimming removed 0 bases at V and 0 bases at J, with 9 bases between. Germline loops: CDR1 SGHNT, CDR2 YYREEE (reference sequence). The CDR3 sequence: CASSLGAGSTNEKLFF. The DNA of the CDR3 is TGTGCCAGCAGCTTGGGGGCAGGGTCAACTAATGAAAAACTGTTTTTT.

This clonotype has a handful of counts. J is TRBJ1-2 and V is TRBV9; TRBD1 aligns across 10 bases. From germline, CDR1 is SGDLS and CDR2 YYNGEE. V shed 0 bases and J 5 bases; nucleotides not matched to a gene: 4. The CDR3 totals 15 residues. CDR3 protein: CASSVVPGQGYGYTF. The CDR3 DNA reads TGTGCCAGCAGCGTAGTACCGGGACAGGGGTATGGCTACACCTTC.

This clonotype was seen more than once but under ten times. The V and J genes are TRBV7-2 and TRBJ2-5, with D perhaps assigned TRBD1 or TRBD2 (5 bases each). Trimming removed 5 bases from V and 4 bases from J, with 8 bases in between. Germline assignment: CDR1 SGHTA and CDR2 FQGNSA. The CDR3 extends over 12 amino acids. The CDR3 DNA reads TGTGCCAGCAGCGAGGGACCAGAGACCCAGTACTTC. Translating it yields CASSEGPETQYF.

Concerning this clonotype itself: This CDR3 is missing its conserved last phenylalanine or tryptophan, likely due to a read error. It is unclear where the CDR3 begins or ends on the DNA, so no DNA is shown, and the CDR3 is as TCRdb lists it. The CDR3 sequence: CSVGWGRADT. The rearrangement links TRBV29-1 to TRBJ2-5; the D call in the table, TRBD2, was not verified against the DNA. A total of 10 residues make up the CDR3, ends included. Germline CDR1 is SQVTM and CDR2 is ANQGSEA.

CDR3 in DNA: TGTGCCAGCAGCCAACAGCGGAACACTGAAGCTTTCTTT. Amino acids: CASSQQRNTEAFF. The genes are TRBV14 and TRBJ1-1; no reliable D call. Deletions cut 2 bases from V and 1 base from J, with 5 bases between. Germline CDR1 SGHDN, CDR2 FVKESK. CDR3 length: 13 residues.

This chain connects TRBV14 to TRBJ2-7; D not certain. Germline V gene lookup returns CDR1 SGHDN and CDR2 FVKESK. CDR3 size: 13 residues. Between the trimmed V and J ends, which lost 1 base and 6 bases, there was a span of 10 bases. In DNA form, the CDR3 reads TGTGCCAGCAGCCAAGGTACCCCTTCCGAGCAGTACTTC. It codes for CASSQGTPSEQYF.

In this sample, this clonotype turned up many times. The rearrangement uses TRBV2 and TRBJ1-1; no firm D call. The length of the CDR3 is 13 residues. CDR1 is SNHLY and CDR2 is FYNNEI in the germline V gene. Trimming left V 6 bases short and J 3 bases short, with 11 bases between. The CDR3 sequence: CASRTGGYTEAFF. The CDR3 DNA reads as TGTGCCAGCAGAACGGGAGGATACACTGAAGCTTTCTTT.

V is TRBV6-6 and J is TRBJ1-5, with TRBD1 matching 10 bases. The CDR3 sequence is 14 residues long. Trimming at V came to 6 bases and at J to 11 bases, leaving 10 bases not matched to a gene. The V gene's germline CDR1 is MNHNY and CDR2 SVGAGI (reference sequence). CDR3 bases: TGTGCCAGCAGAGGGACAGGGGCATTGATGACCCAGCATTTT. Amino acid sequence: CASRGTGALMTQHF.

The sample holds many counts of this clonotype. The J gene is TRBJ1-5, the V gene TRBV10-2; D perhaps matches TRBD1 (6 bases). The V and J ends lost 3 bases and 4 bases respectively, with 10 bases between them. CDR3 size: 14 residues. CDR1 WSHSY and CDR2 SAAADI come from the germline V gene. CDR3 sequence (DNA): TGCGCCAGCAGTGATCTTGACAGGAATCAGCCCCAGCATTTT. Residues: CASSDLDRNQPQHF.

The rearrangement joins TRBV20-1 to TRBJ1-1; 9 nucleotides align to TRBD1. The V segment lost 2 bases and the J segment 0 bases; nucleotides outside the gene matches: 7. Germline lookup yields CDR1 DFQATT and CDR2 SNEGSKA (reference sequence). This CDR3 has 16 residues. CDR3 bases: TGCAGTGCTAGACCGGGACAGGGAGACATGAACACTGAAGCTTTCTTT. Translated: CSARPGQGDMNTEAFF.

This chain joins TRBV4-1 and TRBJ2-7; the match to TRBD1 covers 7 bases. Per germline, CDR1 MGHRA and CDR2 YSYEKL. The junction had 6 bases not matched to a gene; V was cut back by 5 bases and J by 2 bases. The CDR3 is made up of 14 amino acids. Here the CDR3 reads CASSTRQGAYEQYF. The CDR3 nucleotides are TGCGCCAGCAGCACCCGACAGGGCGCCTACGAGCAGTACTTC.

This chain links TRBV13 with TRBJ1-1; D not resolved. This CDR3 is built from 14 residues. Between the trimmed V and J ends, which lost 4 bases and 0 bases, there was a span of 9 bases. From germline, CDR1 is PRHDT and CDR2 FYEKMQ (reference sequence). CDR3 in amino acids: CASSSRWVNTEAFF. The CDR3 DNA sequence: TGTGCCAGCAGCTCCCGATGGGTGAACACTGAAGCTTTCTTT.

The CDR3 DNA follows: TGTGCCAGCAGCTTAGGGGACAGGGGGAACACTGAAGCTTTCTTT. Translating it yields CASSLGDRGNTEAFF. The V gene is TRBV7-9, the J gene TRBJ1-1; 10 bases match TRBD1. V lost 1 base and J lost 1; bases outside the gene matches: 0. The CDR3 is made up of 15 amino acids. The germline V gene has CDR1 SEHNR and CDR2 FQNEAQ (reference sequence).